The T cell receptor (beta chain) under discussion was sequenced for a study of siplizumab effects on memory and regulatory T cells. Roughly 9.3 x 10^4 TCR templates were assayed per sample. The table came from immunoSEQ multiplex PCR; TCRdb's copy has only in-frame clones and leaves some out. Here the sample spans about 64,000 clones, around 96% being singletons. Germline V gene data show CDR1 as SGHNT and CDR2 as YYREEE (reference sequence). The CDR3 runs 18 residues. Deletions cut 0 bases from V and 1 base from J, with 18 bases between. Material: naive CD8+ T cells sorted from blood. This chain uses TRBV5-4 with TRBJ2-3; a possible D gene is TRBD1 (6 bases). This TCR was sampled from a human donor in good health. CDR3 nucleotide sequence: TGTGCCAGCAGCTTGGACAGGGAGCCTTACCAAGGCACAGATACGCAGTATTTT. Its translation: CASSLDREPYQGTDTQYF.